This T cell receptor beta chain emerged from a study of identical twins. One entry per CDR3 protein, called by TCRdb with MiXCR from the 5' RACE reads. The sample carries 200,000 or so distinct CDR3 sequences, more than 6.5% recorded once. This clonotype was seen a handful of times. The data were also submitted as part of a second study, on yellow fever vaccine responses in identical twins.

The sample consisted of memory (CD45RO+) T cells sorted from blood. The clonotype comes from a woman younger than 30 in good health.

CDR3 nucleotide sequence: TGTGCCAGTACTTTGACCACGGTGGAGACCCAGTACTTC. It codes for CASTLTTVETQYF. The V call is TRBV12-3 or TRBV12-4, the J call TRBJ2-5; no reliable D call. The CDR3 has 13 amino acids. The germline V and J ends were trimmed by 9 bases and 5 bases, with 16 bases remaining between them.